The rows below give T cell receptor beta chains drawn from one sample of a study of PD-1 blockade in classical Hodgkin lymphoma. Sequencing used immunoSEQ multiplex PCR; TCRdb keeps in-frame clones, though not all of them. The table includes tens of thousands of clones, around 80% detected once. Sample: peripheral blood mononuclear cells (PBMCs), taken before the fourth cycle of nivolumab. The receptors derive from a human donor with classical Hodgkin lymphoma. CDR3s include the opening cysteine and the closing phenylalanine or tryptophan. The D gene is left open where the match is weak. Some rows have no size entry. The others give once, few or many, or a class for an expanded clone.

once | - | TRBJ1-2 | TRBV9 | TGTGCCAGCAGCGCGGACAGTCGCTATGGCTACACCTTC | CASSADSRYGYTF
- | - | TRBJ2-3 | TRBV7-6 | TGTGCCAGCAGCTTAAGTACAGCGGAGACAGATACGCAGTATTTT | CASSLSTAETDTQYF
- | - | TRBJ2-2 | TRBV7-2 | TGTGCCAGCAGCTTTAGCGGGAACACCGGGGAGCTGTTTTTT | CASSFSGNTGELFF
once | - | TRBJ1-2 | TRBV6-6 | TGTGCCAGCAGCTCAATACCACAGGGAGGCTACACCTTC | CASSSIPQGGYTF
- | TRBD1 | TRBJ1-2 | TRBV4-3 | TGCGCCAGCAGCCAGAGGACAGGGGGCGACTATGGCTACACCTTC | CASSQRTGGDYGYTF
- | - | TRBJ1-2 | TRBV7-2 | TGTGCCAGCAGCTTAGATTTGGGTTATGGCTACACCTTC | CASSLDLGYGYTF
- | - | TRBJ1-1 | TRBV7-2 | TGTGCCAGCAGCTTAGGTCCAGAGAACACTGAAGCTTTCTTT | CASSLGPENTEAFF
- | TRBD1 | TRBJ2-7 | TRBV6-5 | TGTGCCAGCAGTCTTTACAGGGGAACCTACGAGCAGTACTTC | CASSLYRGTYEQYF
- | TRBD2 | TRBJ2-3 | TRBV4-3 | TGCGCCAGCAGCCCTGGACTAGAAGCAGATACGCAGTATTTT | CASSPGLEADTQYF
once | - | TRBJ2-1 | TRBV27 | TGTGCCAGCAGGGTGACTAGTGGGAATGAGCAGTTCTTC | CASRVTSGNEQFF
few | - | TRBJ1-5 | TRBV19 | TGTGCCAGTCTTGAACAGGGCTTAAATCAGCCCCAGCATTTT | CASLEQGLNQPQHF
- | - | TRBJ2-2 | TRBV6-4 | TGTGCCAGCAGCGCGACCTGGGACACCGGGGAGCTGTTTTTT | CASSATWDTGELFF